A selection of T cell receptor beta chains follows, all from one sample in a study of T cells in Graves' hyperthyroidism and ophthalmopathy. Each CDR3 protein is one row after TCRdb ran MiXCR on the multiplex PCR reads. The sample includes fewer than 900,000 distinct CDR3 sequences, 16% of them seen just once. Material: blood. Receptor source: a man between 18 and 35 years old with Graves' hyperthyroidism. Each CDR3 is given with its conserved first and last residue. Each record gives: J gene, V gene, D gene, clone size, CDR3 protein, CDR3 DNA. A D gene is named only where the DNA matches it firmly. Clone size is shown for a subset of rows, as once, few, many or a class of expanded clone.

TRBJ2-1,TRBV19,TRBD2,-,CASSRHGTSRNEQFF,TGTGCCAGTAGCCGACATGGGACTAGTAGGAATGAGCAGTTCTTC
TRBJ2-1,TRBV4-3,-,-,CASSQDWARGNEQFF,TGCGCCAGCAGCCAAGATTGGGCTAGGGGCAATGAGCAGTTCTTC
TRBJ2-1,TRBV28,-,-,CASSQNRGREQFF,TGTGCCAGCAGTCAAAACCGGGGCCGGGAGCAGTTCTTC
TRBJ1-2,TRBV10-3,-,-,CAISVDSNYGYTF,TGTGCCATCAGTGTGGACAGCAACTATGGCTACACCTTC
TRBJ1-1,TRBV7-8,-,many,CASSLDRDMNTEAFF,TGTGCCAGCAGCTTAGACCGGGACATGAACACTGAAGCTTTCTTT
TRBJ2-3,TRBV4-1,TRBD2,-,CASSSETGGTGDTQYF,TGCGCCAGCAGCTCCGAGACGGGAGGTACTGGGGATACGCAGTATTTT
TRBJ2-7,TRBV7-9,-,few,CASSYGLSEQYF,TGTGCCAGCAGCTATGGACTCAGCGAGCAGTACTTC
TRBJ2-1,TRBV7-2,-,many,CASSLTRDLANNEQFF,TGTGCCAGCAGCCTAACCCGGGACTTGGCCAACAATGAGCAGTTCTTC
TRBJ2-7,TRBV6-1,TRBD1,many,CASSKLDRGTYEQYF,TGTGCCAGCAGTAAATTGGACAGGGGTACCTACGAGCAGTACTTC
TRBJ2-2,TRBV20-1,-,many,CSANQAENTGELFF,TGCAGTGCTAACCAGGCAGAGAACACCGGGGAGCTGTTTTTT
TRBJ2-4,TRBV30,TRBD2,many,CAWSVPAGGAQNIQYF,TGTGCCTGGAGTGTGCCAGCGGGAGGAGCCCAGAACATTCAGTACTTC
TRBJ1-1,TRBV19,-,many,CASSPGRGTEAFF,TGTGCCAGCAGCCCCGGAAGGGGCACTGAAGCTTTCTTT
TRBJ2-2,TRBV2,TRBD1,-,CASIGTGNTGELFF,TGTGCCAGCATCGGGACAGGGAACACCGGGGAGCTGTTTTTT
TRBJ2-1,TRBV6-2/TRBV6-3,-,many,CASSGTAYNEQFF,TGTGCCAGCAGTGGAACAGCTTACAATGAGCAGTTCTTC
TRBJ2-2,TRBV5-4,-,few,CASSLDIYTGELFF,TGTGCCAGCAGCTTGGACATATACACCGGGGAGCTGTTTTTT
TRBJ2-2,TRBV7-2,TRBD2,few,CASSLVWGGDTGELFF,TGTGCCAGCAGCTTAGTGTGGGGGGGGGACACCGGGGAGCTGTTTTTT
TRBJ2-7,TRBV2,-,few,CASSEAAGPIYEQYF,TGTGCCAGCAGTGAAGCGGCAGGCCCAATCTACGAGCAGTACTTC
TRBJ2-7,TRBV15,-,-,CATSRRSGSSYEQYF,TGTGCCACCAGCCGACGATCTGGGAGCTCCTACGAGCAGTACTTC
TRBJ2-3,TRBV6-2/TRBV6-3,-,-,CASSHRGSTDTQYF,TGTGCCAGCAGCCATCGGGGCAGCACAGATACGCAGTATTTT
TRBJ1-5,TRBV19,-,-,CASTGGRLNQPQHF,TGTGCCAGTACCGGGGGACGGCTCAATCAGCCCCAGCATTTT
TRBJ2-7,TRBV7-9,TRBD2,many,CASSLFRTSGRSNEQYF,TGTGCCAGCAGCTTATTTCGGACTAGCGGGAGAAGTAACGAGCAGTACTTC
TRBJ2-1,TRBV14,-,-,CASSQDLRGPNNEQFF,TGTGCCAGCAGCCAAGATCTCAGGGGACCGAACAATGAGCAGTTCTTC
TRBJ1-5,TRBV27,TRBD1,many,CASSPGTGRGQPQHF,TGTGCCAGCAGCCCCGGGACAGGGAGGGGACAGCCCCAGCATTTT
TRBJ2-7,TRBV6-7,TRBD1,many,CASSWDSTEVEQYF,TGTGCCAGCAGTTGGGACAGTACAGAGGTCGAGCAGTACTTC
TRBJ2-7,TRBV28,-,many,CASNEQGRGSYEQYF,TGTGCCAGCAACGAGCAGGGGAGAGGATCCTACGAGCAGTACTTC
TRBJ1-2,TRBV4-1,TRBD1,-,CASSRIQGAGGYTF,TGCGCCAGCAGCCGTATCCAGGGGGCAGGGGGCTACACCTTC
TRBJ1-5,TRBV12-3/TRBV12-4,TRBD1,-,CASSPRPGTGSRQPQHF,TGTGCCAGCAGTCCACGTCCCGGGACAGGATCCAGGCAGCCCCAGCATTTT
TRBJ1-1,TRBV10-3,-,-,CAISEAGRPTEAFF,TGTGCCATCAGTGAAGCCGGGAGGCCCACTGAAGCTTTCTTT
TRBJ2-5,TRBV27,TRBD2,many,CASSLAGEGTQYF,TGTGCCAGCAGTTTGGCGGGAGAGGGGACCCAGTACTTC
TRBJ2-5,TRBV2,-,many,CASISGGGETQYF,TGTGCCAGCATCAGCGGAGGGGGGGAGACCCAGTACTTC
TRBJ2-3,TRBV28,-,-,CASSPGEPSVNGGYF,TGTGCCAGCAGTCCTGGAGAGCCTAGCGTCAACGGGGGGTATTTT
TRBJ2-7,TRBV12-3/TRBV12-4,-,many,CASRKGGALEQYF,TGTGCCAGCAGAAAGGGGGGAGCCTTGGAGCAGTACTTC
TRBJ2-1,TRBV5-1,-,few,CASSRLYKGGYEQFF,TGCGCCAGCAGCCGCCTTTATAAGGGGGGGTATGAGCAGTTCTTC
TRBJ1-3,TRBV6-1,TRBD1,-,CASSPSVGTDSGNTIYF,TGTGCCAGCAGTCCATCTGTAGGGACAGACTCTGGAAACACCATATATTTT
TRBJ2-1,TRBV29-1,TRBD1,-,CSVETGIRFF,TGCAGCGTCGAGACAGGGATTCGGTTCTTC
TRBJ2-3,TRBV18,TRBD2,-,CASSPEGLAGTTDTQYF,TGTGCCAGCTCACCAGAAGGACTAGCGGGAACCACAGATACGCAGTATTTT
TRBJ1-2,TRBV30,-,many,CAWSVPDNYGYTF,TGTGCCTGGAGTGTACCTGATAACTATGGCTACACCTTC
TRBJ1-4,TRBV5-1,-,few,CASSLDREKLFF,TGCGCCAGCAGCCTTGACCGAGAAAAACTGTTTTTT
TRBJ1-6,TRBV28,-,-,CASSSPWAGQSPLHF,TGTGCCAGCAGTTCCCCTTGGGCAGGGCAATCACCCCTCCACTTT
TRBJ2-1,TRBV5-4,-,-,CASASWPSSNEQFF,TGTGCCAGCGCGTCGTGGCCTTCCTCGAATGAGCAGTTCTTC
TRBJ1-6,TRBV27,-,few,CASSIQTNSPLHF,TGTGCCAGCAGTATTCAGACCAATTCACCCCTCCACTTT
TRBJ2-1,TRBV10-2,-,many,CASGVSTYNEQFF,TGCGCCAGTGGGGTGTCCACCTACAATGAGCAGTTCTTC
TRBJ2-5,TRBV4-1,-,-,CASSQVQGRGETQYF,TGCGCCAGCAGCCAAGTCCAGGGGCGGGGAGAGACCCAGTACTTC
TRBJ1-5,TRBV27,-,many,CASSSNDRDSNQPQHF,TGTGCCAGCAGTTCGAACGACCGGGACAGCAATCAGCCCCAGCATTTT
TRBJ2-1,TRBV7-3,-,many,CASSLRGEDEQFF,TGTGCCAGCAGCTTAAGAGGCGAGGATGAGCAGTTCTTC
TRBJ2-7,TRBV5-1,TRBD1,-,CASSWFGTGGNEQYF,TGCGCCAGCAGCTGGTTTGGGACAGGGGGCAACGAGCAGTACTTC
TRBJ2-1,TRBV29-1,-,many,CSVEPSRLVAQFF,TGCAGCGTTGAACCGTCCCGACTCGTCGCGCAGTTCTTC
TRBJ2-1,TRBV7-9,-,-,CASSPDLATYEQFF,TGTGCCAGCAGCCCCGATCTAGCCACGTATGAGCAGTTCTTC
TRBJ2-1,TRBV20-1,-,many,CSARDLPGALNEQFF,TGCAGTGCTAGAGATCTACCGGGGGCGCTCAATGAGCAGTTCTTC
TRBJ2-7,TRBV28,TRBD1,many,CASRQGYNYEQYF,TGTGCCAGCAGACAGGGGTACAACTACGAGCAGTACTTC
TRBJ2-1,TRBV24-1,-,-,CATSAMAGRGSYNEQFF,TGTGCCACCAGTGCCATGGCGGGAAGGGGCTCCTACAATGAGCAGTTCTTC
TRBJ1-5,TRBV3-1,-,-,CASSQDRRNTDTQHF,TGTGCCAGCAGCCAAGATCGGCGTAACACAGATACGCAGCATTTT